By share, the clone carrying this T cell receptor beta chain counts as medium-sized. The antigen is undetermined. No patient received treatment before thyroid surgery. The sample comes from a study of metastatic and nonmetastatic thyroid tumors. The wider study: Patients with malignant and benign thyroid disease provided blood and tumor or nodule tissue, whose repertoires were compared.

Per the authors' pipeline: In papillary thyroid cancer, a distant-metastasis classifier was built using CDR3 differences across clinicopathological groups. Via MiXCR, TCRdb re-called the PCR reads. TCRdb, rather than the study authors, made the V and J calls. The data show tens of thousands of clones, nearly 25% seen once. Study-wide findings and caveats: According to reports, the diversity of TCR beta was significantly higher in malignant thyroid tumors than in benign nodules, and this held in both blood and tumor samples.

Source material: tumor tissue. This TCR was sampled from a female donor with papillary thyroid cancer or a benign thyroid nodule (not recorded which). Some clones in this sample may be carry-over from other donors' samples.

The CDR3 protein is CASRVLSGPMEQFF. The CDR3 nucleotides read TGTGCCAGCAGAGTCTTGAGCGGCCCTATGGAGCAGTTCTTC. The rearrangement uses TRBV6-1 and TRBJ2-1; possible D gene TRBD2, 5 bases. The germline V gene has CDR1 MNHNS and CDR2 SASEGT. V lost 6 bases to trimming and J lost 10 bases, with 19 bases between them. The CDR3 spans 14 residues.